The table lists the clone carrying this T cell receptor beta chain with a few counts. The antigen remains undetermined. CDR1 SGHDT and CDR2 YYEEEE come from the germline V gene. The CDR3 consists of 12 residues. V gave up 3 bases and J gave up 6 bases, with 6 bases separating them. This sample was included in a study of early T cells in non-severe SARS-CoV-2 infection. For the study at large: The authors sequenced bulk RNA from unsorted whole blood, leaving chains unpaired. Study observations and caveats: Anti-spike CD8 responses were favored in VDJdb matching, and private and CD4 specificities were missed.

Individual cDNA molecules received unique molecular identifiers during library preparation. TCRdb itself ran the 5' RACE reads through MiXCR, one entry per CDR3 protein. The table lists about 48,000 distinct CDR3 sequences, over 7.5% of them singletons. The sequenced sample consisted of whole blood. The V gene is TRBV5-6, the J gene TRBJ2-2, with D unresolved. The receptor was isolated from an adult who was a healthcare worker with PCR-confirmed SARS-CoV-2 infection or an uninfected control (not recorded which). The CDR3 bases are TGTGCCAGCAGCTCCACCTCCGGGGAGCTGTTTTTT. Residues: CASSSTSGELFF.